This paragraph covers one T cell receptor (beta chain) sequence. Its matching antigen is unknown. The source of the sample is a study of T-cell memory formation after mild COVID-19. The CDR3 length is 11 residues. Between the trimmed V and J ends, which lost 4 bases and 2 bases, there was a span of 6 bases. The V gene's germline CDR1 is SQVTM and CDR2 ANQGSEA. UMIs and sample barcodes were carried by the TCR alpha and TCR beta cDNA libraries that 5'RACE produced using constant-segment primers. TCRdb independently ran MiXCR on the 5' RACE reads; one entry per CDR3 protein. The table shows about 440,000 distinct CDR3 sequences, with 20% occurring only once. Points from the study as a whole: There were some responding clones in pre-infection memory, which suggested that cross-reactive memory had joined.

Sequencing was performed on PBMCs or a T cell subset sorted from them (not recorded which). This TCR derives from an adult woman who had mild COVID-19 (a few samples of this study predate the infection). Cell type and time point are not known. V and J are TRBV29-1 and TRBJ2-7; D gene unclear. The CDR3 nucleotides are TGCAGCGTTGGCACGGCCTACGAGCAGTACTTC. This translates into CSVGTAYEQYF.